The clone carrying this TCR beta chain appeared a few times. The data were taken from a study of CD8 T cells in Susac syndrome. Germline CDR1 reads MDHEN; CDR2 reads SYDVKM. The CDR3 is 14 amino acids. The V gene lost 4 bases and the J gene lost 5 bases, with 15 bases spanning the gap. A quantity of about 0.5 to 1 ug RNA underwent reverse transcription using random hexamers. TCRdb passed the immunoSEQ multiplex PCR reads through MiXCR, listing each CDR3 protein once. The sample records approximately 150,000 distinct CDR3 sequences, about 90% being singletons. High-throughput TCR beta sequencing covered peripheral CD8+ and CD4+ T cells.

The sequencing sample was made of CD4+ T cells from PBMCs. The chain links TRBV28 to TRBJ2-7; D unresolved. This receptor was identified in a human donor in good health. The CDR3 bases are TGTGCCAGCAGTTCCCCCGAAAGCCTTCACGAGCAGTACTTC. Protein: CASSSPESLHEQYF.